This section outlines one TCR beta chain sequence together with its context. This clonotype was counted a few times. The antigen this receptor binds is unknown. The record has no base qualities; no much larger clone is one base away. The source of the sample is a study of T cells in Graves' hyperthyroidism and ophthalmopathy (dated by TCRdb to about 2019). For the wider study: Peripheral blood was sampled at the time of initial diagnosis, prior to any treatment. Whether ophthalmopathy could be predicted prospectively was tested in an independent validation cohort made up of some 20 hyperthyroidism patients plus 17 patients who later progressed to ophthalmopathy. TCR Vbeta CDR3 sequencing of roughly 140 peripheral blood samples (under 45 ophthalmopathy, about 80 hyperthyroidism and some 17 progressor patients) is reported in the paper. A discovery cohort of approximately 100 patients, approximately 44 with Graves' ophthalmopathy and 57 with stable Graves' hyperthyroidism, was used to find distinguishing TCR V-J signatures. Thyroid tissue and blood T-cell repertoires from over 5 Graves' hyperthyroidism patients were also compared in the study. The 75 to 100 discovery patients were randomly split 7:3 into training and test sets. After sampling, hyperthyroidism patients received methimazole starting at 30 mg daily, and ophthalmopathy patients received high-dose intravenous methylprednisolone. Results and caveats for the whole study, not just this receptor: Blood samples also contained most of the expanded thyroid clonotypes (frequency above 0.001), which suggests that blood repertoires may reflect thyroid immune responses. In validation, the model predicted progression to ophthalmopathy a median of roughly 6.1 months before onset, with over 60% sensitivity and around 76% specificity. In cross-validation, a model built on a 13 V-J signature told ophthalmopathy apart from stable hyperthyroidism with just under 90% sensitivity and around 83% specificity, and in testing the same model reached 80%/75%. Sample size was not statistically predetermined, and investigators were not blinded to group allocation.

Amplification of TCR beta CDR3 regions was carried out from RNA transcripts. For the first round of RT-PCR on the TCR CDR3, the HTBI primer set was used together with the Qiagen OneStep RT-PCR kit. Libraries were constructed in a second round of multiplex PCR, after which size selection and purification were carried out. Sequencing of the libraries was done on an Illumina HiSeq2000 using paired-end 100 bp reads. The study's processing was this. SOAPnuke was used to process the raw data, throwing out any read that contained adapters or uncalled bases, had a mean Phred below 15, or lacked an exact constant-primer or identifier match. COPE v1.2.5 was used to merge the high-quality paired reads, and each unique nucleotide sequence was defined as a clonotype. MiTCR v1.1 was used to align clonotypes to the IMGT TRBV, TRBD and TRBJ reference segments. Only V-J combinations with frequency above 0.0001, covering about 99% of repertoires, were analysed. A TCS score was defined as the ratio of F50 (clonal expansion) to E x V (chaos), with BLOSUM62-based TCRdist applied between CDR3 peptides within each V-J. Welch's t-statistics and random forest reduced some 510 V-J features to roughly 13, which were used in a naive Bayes classifier (R e1071). TCRdb reprocessed the public reads (quality trimming at Q25 with fastp, clone calling with MiXCR) and kept in-frame beta chains. Identical CDR3 protein sequences are pooled into one entry, listed with their most common genes and DNA. The V and J calls come from TCRdb's annotation, not from the publication. A total of fewer than 450,000 distinct CDR3 sequences appear in this sample, 18% of them only once. The ten largest account for over 35% of the sample.

The CDR3 runs 14 residues from the cysteine to the phenylalanine. Solely the CDR3 DNA is kept, with 42 bases framed from the first base. The CDR1 and CDR2 encoded by the germline V gene are MGHRA and YSYEKL. V trim: 1 base; J trim: 7 bases; unmatched bases: 4. Ophthalmopathy patients had moderately to severely active disease, with a Clinical Activity Score of 3 or more, a NOSPECS grade of 4 or more, and a disease duration of less than 3 months. Exclusion was applied to patients with uncontrolled infections, other autoimmune diseases, pregnancy or lactation. Diagnoses relied on clinical symptoms, serum thyroxine and TRAb, thyroid ultrasound and orbital computed tomography. PBMCs were separated from roughly 9.3 ml of fresh peripheral blood using Ficoll-Paque density gradient centrifugation. Trizol reagent was used to extract total RNA, and RNA quality was then checked on an Agilent 2100 Bioanalyzer.

The rearranged segments are TRBV4-1 and TRBJ2-1, with 7 middle bases fitting TRBD2. The source material was blood. The TCR comes from a man between 18 and 29 years old with Graves' ophthalmopathy. The DNA sequence follows: TGCGCCAGCAGCCAAGCGGCTAGCGGAAATGAGCAGTTCTTC. Its translation reads: CASSQAASGNEQFF.